These 13 T cell receptor beta chains were all obtained from the same sample, sequenced in a study of blood T cell repertoires in COVID-19. TCRdb keeps only in-frame clones here, not all; method: immunoSEQ multiplex PCR. Among fewer than 250,000 clones listed, approximately 86% were seen once. Sequencing was done on a sample of PBMCs or T cells enriched from blood (not recorded which). These receptors all come from a woman aged 25 to 45 with acute COVID-19.

The rearrangement uses TRBV25-1 and TRBJ1-2; D call uncertain. The V end lost 1 base, the J end lost 3 bases, and 6 bases lay between the germline ends. CDR1 and CDR2 (germline): MGHDK, SYGVNS. There are 13 residues in the CDR3. The CDR3 bases are TGTGCCAGCAGTGAATTAGCATACTATGGCTACACCTTC. This translates into CASSELAYYGYTF.

A single count supports this clone. As DNA, the CDR3 is TGCGCCAGCAGCTTGGTGGGGGGTGATTACTCAGATGGCTACACCTTC. This sequence encodes CASSLVGGDYSDGYTF. The chain recombines TRBV5-1 with TRBJ1-2, with a possible D match to TRBD1 (5 bases). The CDR3 has 16 amino acids. CDR1 is SGHRS, CDR2 YFSETQ, per germline. The germline V and J ends were trimmed by 0 bases and 6 bases, with 18 bases remaining between them.

The gene calls are TRBV15 and TRBJ1-3, with 8 nucleotides matching TRBD1. CDR1 LNHNV and CDR2 YYDKDF come from the germline V gene (reference sequence). V shed 5 bases, J shed 2 bases, and the junction held 2 bases outside the gene matches. The CDR3 consists of 14 residues. CDR3 amino acids: CATSQDRAGNTIYF. The CDR3 DNA reads TGTGCCACCAGCCAGGACAGGGCTGGAAACACCATATATTTT.

The CDR3 here is CASSPRTGRGNQPQHF. CDR3 bases: TGTGCCAGTAGCCCTAGGACAGGGAGAGGCAATCAGCCCCAGCATTTT. The genes are TRBV19 and TRBJ1-5; TRBD1 agrees at 8 bases. Germline trimming cut 6 bases from V and 2 bases from J; bases unmatched to any gene: 9. The CDR3 totals 16 residues. Germline V gene sequence: CDR1 LNHDA, CDR2 SQIVND (reference sequence).

The chain combines TRBV7-9 with TRBJ1-2; TRBD1 might be the D (5 bases). V gave up 7 bases and J gave up 8 bases, with 20 bases separating them. The CDR3 totals 14 residues. Germline lookup yields CDR1 SEHNR and CDR2 FQNEAQ (reference sequence). The CDR3 nucleotides are TGTGCCAGCACCACCGCAGACGAGCAGGGCGGCTACACCTTC. This translates into CASTTADEQGGYTF.

This chain joins TRBV28 and TRBJ1-2, with no clear D. Trimming stripped 2 bases from V and 4 bases from J, with 8 bases between. The CDR3 totals 13 residues. Germline values: CDR1 MDHEN, CDR2 SYDVKM. The CDR3: CASSLTDFYGYTF. The CDR3 bases are TGTGCCAGCAGTTTAACGGACTTCTATGGCTACACCTTC.

The chain combines TRBV10-3 with TRBJ2-1, with 8 bases that match TRBD2. The junction had 13 bases not matched to a gene; V was cut back by 7 bases and J by 5 bases. Germline CDR1 is ENHRY and CDR2 is SYGVKD. CDR3 size: 16 residues. As DNA, the CDR3 is TGTGCCATCACCGGGGGGGGGAGTATCGGCGACAATGAGCAGTTCTTC. Amino acids: CAITGGGSIGDNEQFF.

The V and J genes are TRBV27 and TRBJ1-2; tentatively, D is TRBD1 (5 bases). The CDR3 runs to 14 residues. CDR1 MNHEY and CDR2 SMNVEV come from the germline V gene (reference sequence). V lost 4 bases to trimming and J lost 8 bases, with 17 bases between them. CDR3 in amino acids: CASSSVGGSRGYTF. CDR3 nucleotides: TGTGCCAGCAGTTCCGTCGGGGGGTCTCGAGGCTACACCTTC.

The rearrangement uses TRBV11-2 and TRBJ1-2; D unresolved. Trimming shortened V by 0 bases and J by 10 bases, and 12 bases separated the two germline ends. CDR3 length equals 13 residues. Germline values: CDR1 SGHAT, CDR2 FQNNGV. CDR3 sequence: CASSLDSRGVYTF. In DNA, the CDR3 is TGTGCCAGCAGCTTAGATTCCCGGGGAGTCTACACCTTC.

The V call is TRBV2, the J call TRBJ1-2, with 8 bases fitting TRBD1. The CDR3 consists of 18 residues. Unmatched junction bases numbered 17, after V lost 6 bases and J lost 2 bases. Germline V lookup: CDR1 SNHLY, CDR2 FYNNEI. The CDR3 reads CASRAGAGQAGENYGYTF. In DNA form, the CDR3 reads TGTGCCAGCAGAGCCGGGGCGGGACAGGCCGGGGAGAACTATGGCTACACCTTC.

A single count supports this clone. This chain joins TRBV5-6 and TRBJ2-1; 7 bases match TRBD1. This CDR3 is built from 15 residues. The V segment lost 3 bases and the J segment 3 bases; nucleotides outside the gene matches: 6. Germline V CDR1 and CDR2: SGHDT, YYEEEE. This chain's CDR3 is CASSSGTAFYNEQFF. The DNA of the CDR3 is TGTGCCAGCAGCTCCGGGACAGCCTTCTACAATGAGCAGTTCTTC.

This clone was found once. The chain has TRBV12-3 or TRBV12-4 and TRBJ1-1; D gene ambiguous. The CDR3 totals 11 residues. V lost 6 bases to trimming and J lost 1 base, with 3 bases between them. The CDR3 region has the DNA TGTGCCAGCAGCAAGAACACTGAAGCTTTCTTT. Its protein is CASSKNTEAFF.

V gene TRBV13 combines with J gene TRBJ2-7; possibly TRBD2 for D (5 bases). Per the germline V gene, CDR1 is PRHDT and CDR2 is FYEKMQ (reference sequence). This CDR3 contains 12 residues. The V gene lost 5 bases and the J gene lost 6 bases, with 11 bases spanning the gap. The CDR3 nucleotides are TGTGCCAGCAGCCCTGATGCGGGCGAGCAGTACTTC. This sequence encodes CASSPDAGEQYF.